The next 16 T cell receptor beta chains were all read from a single sample in a study of PD-L1 blockade in urothelial cancer. The assay was immunoSEQ multiplex PCR, and TCRdb's table has in-frame clones only and misses some. The repertoire has 100,000 or so clones, 91% of them found once; the top ten carry 0.7% to 0.95%. The sequenced sample was PBMCs, obtained around atezolizumab (anti-PD-L1) treatment. These receptors all come from a woman older than 75 with urothelial cancer.

The table lists this clone with a few counts. The CDR3 DNA reads TGTGCCAGCAGCTTAGTTTTGGGACAGGGCTACGAGCAGTACTTC. This sequence encodes CASSLVLGQGYEQYF. The chain joins TRBV7-9 to TRBJ2-7; 9 bases line up with TRBD1. CDR1 SEHNR and CDR2 FQNEAQ come from the germline V gene (reference sequence). Trimming removed 1 base from V and 3 bases from J; junction bases left unmatched: 4. The CDR3 sequence is 15 residues long.

This clone was detected once. The rearrangement links TRBV28 to TRBJ1-1, with D maybe TRBD1 (5 bases). The V gene's germline CDR1 is MDHEN and CDR2 SYDVKM. V lost 4 bases and J lost 1, with 13 bases in between. This CDR3 is 15 amino acids long. The CDR3 coding sequence is TGTGCCAGCAGTTATGAGGGGAGGAAGAACACTGAAGCTTTCTTT. It is translated as CASSYEGRKNTEAFF.

With regard to this clone: Other DNA sequences in the sample encode the same CDR3. This sequence joins TRBV5-1 and TRBJ2-3, with 9 bases fitting TRBD2. Losses at the gene ends were 2 bases for V and 3 bases for J; bases not matched to a gene: 4. This CDR3 has 15 amino acids. Germline V CDR1 and CDR2: SGHRS, YFSETQ. CDR3: CASSFSGRGTDTQYF. DNA for the CDR3: TGCGCCAGCAGCTTTAGCGGGAGAGGAACAGATACGCAGTATTTT.

The chain has TRBV27 and TRBJ2-1; D is perhaps TRBD2 (5 bases). Trimming cost V 3 bases and J 6 bases, with 18 bases left between them. The CDR3 totals 16 residues. Germline CDR1 is MNHEY and CDR2 is SMNVEV (reference sequence). The CDR3 nucleotides are TGTGCCAGCAGTTTCTGGGTAGGCCCTGCGGGCAATGAGCAGTTCTTC. It translates to CASSFWVGPAGNEQFF.

The chain couples TRBV6-6 to TRBJ1-2, with 7 nucleotides matching TRBD1. The germline CDR1 and CDR2 sequences are MNHNY and SVGAGI (reference sequence). The V and J ends lost 2 bases and 6 bases, in that order; junction bases with no gene match: 9. The CDR3 runs 15 residues. CDR3 sequence: CASSYGGQGVNGYTF. The CDR3 bases are TGTGCCAGCAGTTACGGAGGGCAGGGGGTTAATGGCTACACCTTC.

CDR3 amino acids: CASSVFNSGNTIYF. CDR3 bases: TGTGCCAGCAGCGTCTTTAATTCTGGAAACACCATATATTTT. The chain uses TRBV28 and TRBJ1-3, with no clear D. V was cut by 6 bases and J by 1 base, with 10 bases left in between. The CDR3 totals 14 residues. In germline, CDR1 is MDHEN, CDR2 SYDVKM.

V usage is TRBV10-1 and J usage is TRBJ2-5, with a tentative D call TRBD1 (6 bases). CDR1 and CDR2 from the germline V gene are WNHNN and SYGVQD (reference sequence). V was cut by 6 bases and J by 5 bases, with 13 bases left in between. The CDR3 extends over 13 amino acids. For the CDR3, the DNA is TGCGCCAGCAGGGAGACAGGAAGGGAGACCCAGTACTTC. It yields the protein CASRETGRETQYF.

The chain is built from TRBV19 and TRBJ1-5; 10 bases are shared with TRBD1. J was trimmed by 4 bases and V by 8 bases; bases with no gene match: 8. This CDR3 has 15 residues. Germline CDR1 reads LNHDA; CDR2 reads SQIVND (reference sequence). The CDR3: CASQSDRGLNQPQHF. The CDR3 DNA is TGTGCCAGTCAGTCCGACAGGGGGCTAAATCAGCCCCAGCATTTT.

The CDR3 region is CASSIDPAGGSAEQFF. The CDR3 nucleotides read TGTGCCAGTAGTATAGATCCAGCGGGAGGTTCCGCTGAGCAGTTCTTC. The chain couples TRBV19 to TRBJ2-1, with TRBD2 matching over 9 bases. V gave up 0 bases and J gave up 9 bases; unmatched junction bases: 9. The CDR3 totals 16 residues. Germline lookup yields CDR1 LNHDA and CDR2 SQIVND (reference sequence). Full variable domain (rest looked up from reference TRBV19 and TRBJ2-1): DGGITQSPKYLFRKEGQNVTLSCEQNLNHDAMYWYRQDPGQGLRLIYYSQIVNDFQKGDIAEGYSVSREKKESFPLTVTSAQKNPTAFYLCASSIDPAGGSAEQFFGPGTRLTVL.

V is TRBV15 and J is TRBJ1-2; the match to TRBD1 covers 9 bases. V lost 5 bases and J lost 8; bases outside the gene matches: 12. Germline CDR1 reads LNHNV; CDR2 reads YYDKDF (reference sequence). CDR3 size: 15 residues. The chain's CDR3 is CATSRPGTGMGGYTF. The CDR3 DNA is TGTGCCACCAGCCGTCCCGGGACAGGGATGGGGGGCTACACCTTC.

The CDR3: CASSSATGTVQETQYF. The CDR3 DNA reads as TGTGCCAGCAGCTCGGCAACAGGGACCGTCCAAGAGACCCAGTACTTC. The chain combines TRBV5-6 with TRBJ2-5, with TRBD1 as a possible D gene (6 bases). CDR1 is SGHDT and CDR2 is YYEEEE in the germline V gene. Trimming cost V 3 bases and J 1 base, with 16 bases left between them. This CDR3 contains 16 residues.

This clone was found once. The J gene is TRBJ2-7, the V gene TRBV5-1; maybe TRBD1 (5 bases). CDR3 size: 15 residues. Germline-derived CDR1 and CDR2 are SGHRS and YFSETQ. The V and J ends lost 4 bases and 7 bases respectively, with 21 bases between them. CDR3 nucleotides: TGCGCCAGCAGCGCTGGATTGACAGCCTCCGGGGAGCAGTACTTC. Protein sequence: CASSAGLTASGEQYF.

The CDR3 loop reads CASSLDGRVPGEQYF. The DNA of the CDR3 is TGTGCCAGCAGTTTGGACGGGAGGGTGCCGGGGGAGCAGTACTTC. V and J are TRBV27 and TRBJ2-7, with 8 bases fitting TRBD2. The V gene end was trimmed by 3 bases and the J gene end by 7 bases; junction bases not matched to a gene: 11. The germline V gene has CDR1 MNHEY and CDR2 SMNVEV (reference sequence). The CDR3 is 15 amino acids.

The CDR3 coding sequence is TGTGCCAGCTCACGCCAGCCCGGGCAGGGAATTAGCTACGAGCAGTACTTC. It yields the protein CASSRQPGQGISYEQYF. This rearrangement joins TRBV18 to TRBJ2-7, with D perhaps matching TRBD1 (5 bases). Trimming removed 4 bases from V and 3 bases from J, with 22 bases in between. CDR1 KGHSH and CDR2 LQKENI come from the germline V gene. The CDR3 contains 17 residues.

The chain joins TRBV27 to TRBJ2-2; a possible D gene is TRBD1 (6 bases). This CDR3 has 15 residues. Between the trimmed V and J ends, which lost 2 bases and 7 bases, there was a span of 14 bases. From germline, CDR1 is MNHEY and CDR2 SMNVEV (reference sequence). Written as DNA, the CDR3 is TGTGCCAGCAGTTTAATAAGACAGGCCGGCGGGGAGCTGTTTTTT. Its translation: CASSLIRQAGGELFF.

The chain employs TRBV28 and TRBJ1-1; D unclear. Germline loops: CDR1 MDHEN, CDR2 SYDVKM. This CDR3 region has 12 residues. Trimming took off 10 bases at V and 0 bases at J, with 9 bases between the two ends. CDR3 loop: CAIQTLNTEAFF. The CDR3 DNA reads TGTGCCATCCAGACACTGAACACTGAAGCTTTCTTT.